The 15 T cell receptor beta chains below were found in one sample sequenced in a study of long-term antiretroviral therapy in people with HIV. The libraries were made with immunoSEQ v3.0 at survey level. TCRdb's copy holds only in-frame clones and misses some; the assay was immunoSEQ multiplex PCR. The sample includes 25,000 to 35,000 clones, 93% of them seen just once. This sample comprised unsorted PBMCs, obtained 6.2 years after starting antiretroviral therapy. The source of these receptors is a man aged 40-55 years with HIV.

This chain uses TRBV11-2 with TRBJ1-5; no definite D call. This CDR3 comprises 10 residues. In germline, CDR1 is SGHAT, CDR2 FQNNGV. The germline V and J ends were trimmed by 10 bases and 11 bases, with 12 bases remaining between them. The CDR3 DNA reads TGTGCCAACATCGGGAGAACCCAGCATTTT. It is translated as CANIGRTQHF.

The rearrangement joins TRBV18 to TRBJ2-2; D gene unclear. The germline V and J ends were trimmed by 3 bases and 6 bases, with 11 bases remaining between them. Germline V gene data show CDR1 as KGHSH and CDR2 as LQKENI. The CDR3 extends over 14 amino acids. The CDR3 DNA follows: TGTGCCAGCTCACCCCTTGCAGGTCCCGGGGAGCTGTTTTTT. Amino acid sequence: CASSPLAGPGELFF.

The V gene is TRBV5-1, the J gene TRBJ2-7; D uncertain. The germline gives CDR1 SGHRS, CDR2 YFSETQ. V was shortened by 0 bases and J by 3 bases, with 7 bases between the two germline ends. This CDR3 comprises 13 residues. CDR3 residues: CASSLVSDYEQYF. CDR3 in DNA: TGCGCCAGCAGCTTGGTATCTGACTACGAGCAGTACTTC.

The chain couples TRBV11-2 to TRBJ1-1, with 10 bases aligning to TRBD1. The ends lost 2 bases at V and 3 bases at J; junction bases unmatched: 3. This CDR3 has 15 amino acids. Germline V gives CDR1 SGHAT, CDR2 FQNNGV. DNA of the CDR3: TGTGCCAGCAGCTTAAGACAGGGGGCGGACACTGAAGCTTTCTTT. It yields the protein CASSLRQGADTEAFF.

The V call is TRBV5-6, the J call TRBJ1-5; D possibly corresponds to TRBD1 (5 bases). The length of the CDR3 is 16 residues. Trimming cost V 4 bases and J 0 bases, with 14 bases left between them. Germline CDR1 SGHDT, CDR2 YYEEEE. The CDR3: CASSTLGVNSNQPQHF. The CDR3 DNA sequence: TGTGCCAGCAGCACCTTGGGGGTTAATAGCAATCAGCCCCAGCATTTT. The entire variable domain, with the rest obtained from reference TRBV5-6 and TRBJ1-5, is as follows: DAGVTQSPTHLIKTRGQQVTLRCSPKSGHDTVSWYQQALGQGPQFIFQYYEEEERQRGNFPDRFSGHQFPNYSSELNVNALLLGDSALYLCASSTLGVNSNQPQHFGDGTRLSIL.

V is TRBV11-2 and J is TRBJ2-6; no definite D call. The CDR3 runs to 16 residues. Germline V gene lookup returns CDR1 SGHAT and CDR2 FQNNGV. Trimming pared 2 bases from V and 4 bases from J, leaving 12 bases between. CDR3 coding DNA: TGTGCCAGCAGCTTAAGTTTAGGATCCGGGGCCAACGTCCTGACTTTC. Protein: CASSLSLGSGANVLTF.

V and J are TRBV28 and TRBJ2-7; 13 bases are a match to TRBD2. CDR3 size: 16 residues. Germline V gene data show CDR1 as MDHEN and CDR2 as SYDVKM. The ends lost 6 bases at V and 0 bases at J; junction bases unmatched: 5. The CDR3 region is CASRGTSGVSSYEQYF. The CDR3 bases are TGTGCCAGCAGGGGGACTAGCGGGGTGAGCTCCTACGAGCAGTACTTC.

The chain links TRBV29-1 to TRBJ1-1, with D uncertain. Germline assignment: CDR1 SQVTM and CDR2 ANQGSEA. The CDR3 is made up of 12 amino acids. Trimming removed 7 bases at V and 0 bases at J, with 9 bases between. CDR3: CSGILMNTEAFF. The CDR3 nucleotides read TGCAGCGGTATACTGATGAACACTGAAGCTTTCTTT.

The genes are TRBV14 and TRBJ1-6, with D possibly being TRBD1 (5 bases). The germline V gene encodes CDR1 SGHDN and CDR2 FVKESK. The length of the CDR3 is 12 residues. V was clipped by 3 bases and J by 16 bases, with 13 bases between them. The CDR3 sequence: CASSQGTASLHF. The DNA of the CDR3 is TGTGCCAGCAGCCAGGGGACCGCGTCTCTCCACTTT.

The V gene is TRBV10-3, the J gene TRBJ2-1; D gene ambiguous. Germline loops: CDR1 ENHRY, CDR2 SYGVKD. This CDR3 comprises 16 residues. Between the trimmed V and J ends, which lost 2 bases and 6 bases, there was a span of 17 bases. The CDR3 sequence: CAISEPSETGGNEQFF. In DNA form, the CDR3 reads TGTGCCATCAGTGAGCCATCGGAGACGGGCGGCAATGAGCAGTTCTTC.

The gene calls are TRBV7-2 and TRBJ2-1; 8 nucleotides line up with TRBD2. Germline CDR1 is SGHTA and CDR2 is FQGNSA. V lost 3 bases, J lost 5 bases, and 6 bases stayed unmatched. This CDR3 spans 15 amino acids. The CDR3 nucleotides are TGTGCCAGCAGCTTCACTAGCGGACCCAACAATGAGCAGTTCTTC. This sequence encodes CASSFTSGPNNEQFF.

CDR3: CASSLNGAGQPQHF. In DNA, the CDR3 is TGCGCCAGCAGCTTGAATGGGGCGGGTCAGCCCCAGCATTTT. The rearrangement joins TRBV5-1 to TRBJ1-5, with D possibly TRBD1 on 5 matching bases. Germline CDR1 reads SGHRS; CDR2 reads YFSETQ. Trimming took 1 base from V and 6 from J, leaving 11 bases between them. The CDR3 loop spans 14 amino acids.

The rearrangement uses TRBV6-1 and TRBJ2-3; maybe TRBD2 (5 bases). The CDR3 covers 15 residues. With 5 bases removed from V and 3 bases from J, the gap between germline ends came to 15 bases. The germline gives CDR1 MNHNS, CDR2 SASEGT. The CDR3 coding sequence is TGTGCCAGCAGTCCTTCGGGGAGTGGAACAGATACGCAGTATTTT. Its protein product is CASSPSGSGTDTQYF.

In this sample, this clone turned up once. The CDR3: CASSTTGTGSYTDTQYF. The CDR3 coding sequence is TGTGCCAGTAGTACAACCGGGACAGGGAGCTACACAGATACGCAGTATTTT. This chain uses TRBV19 with TRBJ2-3, with 9 bases identical to TRBD1. Losses at the gene ends were 4 bases for V and 2 bases for J; bases not matched to a gene: 10. CDR3 length equals 17 residues. Germline V gene data show CDR1 as LNHDA and CDR2 as SQIVND (reference sequence).

This chain uses TRBV27 with TRBJ1-2; the D is unclear. The CDR3 is 16 amino acids. V lost 5 bases and J lost 5, with 21 bases in between. Looked up from germline, CDR1 is MNHEY and CDR2 is SMNVEV (reference sequence). This chain's CDR3 is CASSPTSRGVKYGYTF. The CDR3 nucleotides read TGTGCCAGCAGTCCCACTTCTCGGGGAGTTAAGTATGGCTACACCTTC.